This entry lists 19 T cell receptor beta chains sequenced from one sample in a study of T cell clusters in autoimmune cytopenias. Each sample's input was 250 ng genomic DNA, 38,000 or so genome equivalents. TRB was amplified by touch-down multiplex PCR, primer pools A and B combined. TCRdb re-called the multiplex PCR reads, yielding one record per CDR3 amino acid sequence without DNA. Recorded for this sample: 6,600 or so distinct CDR3 sequences. In addition, the sample was reused for a study of T cell repertoires in aging, cancer and after chemotherapy.

The sequenced sample consisted of peripheral blood. These receptors were taken from a human donor in good health.

J is TRBJ2-5 and V is TRBV6-6. This CDR3 is 14 amino acids long. Germline V gives CDR1 MNHNY, CDR2 SVGAGI (reference sequence). The CDR3: CASSYSEYQETQYF.

The gene calls are TRBV13 and TRBJ2-6; TCRdb reports TRBD1, a call that lacks DNA to check it against. Germline values: CDR1 PRHDT, CDR2 FYEKMQ (reference sequence). The CDR3 spans 18 residues. CDR3 in amino acids: CASSLTAMGGPGANVLTF.

This chain joins TRBV19 and TRBJ1-1. The CDR3 is 15 amino acids. Germline V gene lookup returns CDR1 LNHDA and CDR2 SQIVND (reference sequence). CDR3 amino acids: CASSLLGTGPSWAFF. Full variable domain (rest looked up from reference TRBV19 and TRBJ1-1): DGGITQSPKYLFRKEGQNVTLSCEQNLNHDAMYWYRQDPGQGLRLIYYSQIVNDFQKGDIAEGYSVSREKKESFPLTVTSAQKNPTAFYLCASSLLGTGPSWAFFGQGTRLTVV.

V gene TRBV6-6 combines with J gene TRBJ2-2; there is no DNA to check the TCRdb D call of TRBD2. CDR1 is MNHNY and CDR2 is SVGAGI in the germline V gene (reference sequence). The CDR3 loop spans 17 amino acids. CDR3 in amino acids: CASSPTRAVTNTGELFF.

This chain uses TRBV6-2 or TRBV6-3 with TRBJ1-2. Germline CDR1 and CDR2: MNHEY and SVGEGT. CDR3 length: 14 amino acids. The CDR3 here is CASSDGNRLGGYTF.

The chain uses TRBV6-1 and TRBJ2-5; TCRdb proposes TRBD1, but this gene call is untestable without DNA. CDR1 and CDR2 (germline): MNHNS, SASEGT. CDR3 length: 14 amino acids. The CDR3 loop reads CASSAYRVWETQYF.

The V gene is TRBV5-5, the J gene TRBJ2-7; TCRdb selects TRBD2, and the lack of DNA leaves this call unchecked. In germline, CDR1 is SGHKS, CDR2 YYEKEE (reference sequence). This CDR3 spans 15 amino acids. The CDR3 loop reads CASSLIVLAGSEQYF.

V is TRBV19 and J is TRBJ2-5; TCRdb's D call, TRBD1, is unchecked because there is no DNA. Germline CDR1 reads LNHDA; CDR2 reads SQIVND (reference sequence). This CDR3 contains 15 residues. This CDR3 is CASSIGLDGGETQYF.

The rearrangement uses TRBV19 and TRBJ2-3. The germline V gene encodes CDR1 LNHDA and CDR2 SQIVND (reference sequence). This CDR3 is 13 amino acids long. CDR3 region: CASSVRLADTQYF.

This sequence joins TRBV29-1 and TRBJ2-4; TCRdb outputs TRBD1, but without DNA this stays unchecked. This CDR3 comprises 13 residues. The V gene's germline CDR1 is SQVTM and CDR2 ANQGSEA. This chain's CDR3 is CSVDPQGKNIQYF.

The J gene is TRBJ2-3, the V gene TRBV6-6. The CDR3 is 11 residues long. The V gene's germline CDR1 is MNHNY and CDR2 SVGAGI (reference sequence). CDR3 region: CATQVTDTQYF.

The gene calls are TRBV18 and TRBJ2-7; TCRdb gives TRBD1 as the D gene, but with no DNA this cannot be confirmed. Germline CDR1 and CDR2: KGHSH and LQKENI. The CDR3 consists of 13 residues. The CDR3 is CASSPVGRYEQYF.

The gene calls are TRBV19 and TRBJ1-1; the D gene TCRdb calls, TRBD1, cannot be checked with no DNA. The CDR3 runs 15 residues. The germline V gene encodes CDR1 LNHDA and CDR2 SQIVND (reference sequence). The CDR3 sequence: CASKGRGSSNTEAFF.

This rearrangement joins TRBV5-4 to TRBJ2-1; TCRdb indicates TRBD1, and absent DNA this call remains unverified. The germline V gene encodes CDR1 SGHNT and CDR2 YYREEE (reference sequence). This CDR3 region has 13 residues. CDR3 sequence reads: CASSLDRGTEQFF. Looking up the rest from reference TRBV5-4 and TRBJ2-1 gives the full variable domain: ETGVTQSPTHLIKTRGQQVTLRCSSQSGHNTVSWYQQALGQGPQFIFQYYREEENGRGNFPPRFSGLQFPNYSSELNVNALELDDSALYLCASSLDRGTEQFFGPGTRLTVL.

This chain uses TRBV5-5 with TRBJ2-3; TCRdb's assignment of TRBD2 cannot be checked, as there is no DNA. Germline CDR1 reads SGHKS; CDR2 reads YYEKEE (reference sequence). The CDR3 has 16 residues. CDR3: CASSLGPSGGPDPQYF.

The CDR3 spells CASSQSAGAAEKLFF. The chain links TRBV7-2 to TRBJ1-4; no DNA is available, so the TRBD1 call from TCRdb remains unchecked. This CDR3 is built from 15 residues. CDR1 SGHTA and CDR2 FQGNSA come from the germline V gene.

Considering frequency, this clonotype is medium-sized. The chain is built from TRBV29-1 and TRBJ2-5; TCRdb indicates TRBD2, and absent DNA this call remains unverified. The CDR3 consists of 15 residues. The V gene's germline CDR1 is SQVTM and CDR2 ANQGSEA. The CDR3: CSPARTSGSFGTQYF.

The chain links TRBV5-4 to TRBJ2-7; TCRdb's D gene call, TRBD2, goes unchecked for lack of DNA. The CDR3 has 14 residues. CDR1 is SGHNT, CDR2 YYREEE, per germline (reference sequence). This chain's CDR3 is CASSLELAALEQYF.

This chain links TRBV29-1 with TRBJ1-1; TCRdb's D call, TRBD1, is unchecked because there is no DNA. The germline gives CDR1 SQVTM, CDR2 ANQGSEA. The CDR3 is 12 amino acids. Here the CDR3 reads CSVYRGGTEAFF.